The T cell receptor (beta chain) described here comes from a study of OX40 agonist ivuxolimab in advanced cancers. Overall study context: Ivuxolimab, which is an agonistic anti-OX40 (CD134) antibody, was administered to the patients. The dose-escalation group included hepatocellular carcinoma, melanoma, renal cell carcinoma and head and neck cancer. A mean age of about 59 years, range roughly 23 to 85, was recorded, and 70% to 85% were male.

TCRdb's copy holds only in-frame clones and misses some; the assay was immunoSEQ multiplex PCR. The data contain roughly 120,000 clones, 89% of them singletons. The study's findings and limits: Both CD4+ and CD8+ T cell populations in blood had undergone clonal expansion by week 6 at 0.1 to 3.0 mg/kg.

In the case of this clone: Its target is not known.

Specimen: CD4+ or CD8+ T cells sorted from blood, collected in a trial of the OX40 agonist ivuxolimab. This TCR came from an adult with an advanced solid tumor such as melanoma, head and neck, liver or kidney cancer.

The CDR3 bases are TGTGCCAGCTCACCAACCCGGGACAAGACCTACAATGAGCAGTTCTTC. Translating gives CASSPTRDKTYNEQFF. The V and J genes are TRBV18 and TRBJ2-1, with a tentative D call TRBD1 (6 bases). CDR1 and CDR2 (germline): KGHSH, LQKENI. Between the trimmed V and J ends, which lost 2 bases and 2 bases, there was a span of 13 bases. This CDR3 is built from 16 residues.